These 27 T cell receptor beta chains were all obtained from the same sample, sequenced in a study of T cells in Graves' hyperthyroidism and ophthalmopathy. Researchers took RNA transcripts and amplified the TCR beta CDR3 regions from them. The study used the HTBI primer set for a first-round RT-PCR of the TCR CDR3. MiXCR, run by TCRdb on the multiplex PCR reads, gives a single entry per CDR3 protein. The sample lists fewer than 600,000 distinct CDR3 sequences; less than 15% were seen once. Sequenced sample: blood. The source is a woman aged 35 to 49 with Graves' hyperthyroidism.

V gene TRBV19 combines with J gene TRBJ2-1, with D unclear. Trimming took off 4 bases at V and 0 bases at J, with 7 bases between the two ends. Germline V gives CDR1 LNHDA, CDR2 SQIVND (reference sequence). CDR3 length: 14 amino acids. The CDR3 bases are TGTGCCAGTAGTACCCCCGGCTCCTACAATGAGCAGTTCTTC. The encoded protein is CASSTPGSYNEQFF.

Note on this clonotype: At one of its ends the junction is not consistent with the germline gene, which may arise from a read error. This rearrangement joins TRBV6-2 or TRBV6-3 to TRBJ2-3; possibly TRBD1 for D (6 bases). The CDR3 loop spans 14 amino acids. Germline V gives CDR1 MNHEY, CDR2 SVGEGT. The chain's CDR3 is CASLDSQSTDTRYF. The DNA of the CDR3 is TGTGCCAGCCTGGACAGCCAAAGCACAGATACGCGGTATTTT.

This clonotype was counted many times. V usage is TRBV2 and J usage is TRBJ2-1, with TRBD2 matching 11 bases. The trim removed 6 bases at V and 8 bases at J, leaving 12 bases unmatched. The CDR3 runs 16 residues. Per the germline V gene, CDR1 is SNHLY and CDR2 is FYNNEI. The CDR3 loop is CASRADKLAGVDEQFF. CDR3 coding DNA: TGTGCCAGCAGAGCCGACAAACTAGCGGGAGTTGATGAGCAGTTCTTC.

At least ten counts were recorded for this clonotype. The genes are TRBV3-1 and TRBJ1-1, with a possible D match to TRBD1 (6 bases). The CDR3 is 14 amino acids. The V end was cut by 4 bases, the J end by 8 bases, with 17 bases between. The V gene's germline CDR1 is LGHDT and CDR2 YNNKEL (reference sequence). In nucleotides, the CDR3 is TGTGCCAGCAGCCCAGGGGTCCGCACACAGGAAGCTTTCTTT. Its protein product is CASSPGVRTQEAFF.

V is TRBV20-1 and J is TRBJ1-1, with D unresolved. CDR1 and CDR2 (germline): DFQATT, SNEGSKA (reference sequence). The CDR3 extends over 16 amino acids. The V gene lost 4 bases and the J gene lost 0 bases, with 18 bases spanning the gap. The CDR3 DNA sequence: TGCAGTGCTATTAGCCTTTATGGGGTAATGAACACTGAAGCTTTCTTT. Its translation is CSAISLYGVMNTEAFF.

As concerns this clonotype: One base away lies a much larger clone, so this may be a sequencing read error. The genes are TRBV11-2 and TRBJ1-5; possible D gene TRBD1, 5 bases. Germline V gene lookup returns CDR1 SGHAT and CDR2 FQNNGV. This CDR3 comprises 15 residues. As DNA, the CDR3 is TGTGCCGGCAGCCCCCCGGTGGGGCTCAATCAGCCCCAGCATTTT. Its translation is CAGSPPVGLNQPQHF. The full variable domain, its missing parts supplied by reference TRBV11-2 and TRBJ1-5, is EAGVAQSPRYKIIEKRQSVAFWCNPISGHATLYWYQQILGQGPKLLIQFQNNGVVDDSQLPKDRFSAERLKGVDSTLKIQPAKLEDSAVYLCAGSPPVGLNQPQHFGDGTRLSIL.

There are many counts of this clonotype. V is TRBV11-2 and J is TRBJ2-7, with D perhaps matching TRBD1 or TRBD2 (5 bases each). Trimming shortened V by 3 bases and J by 5 bases, and 20 bases separated the two germline ends. The CDR3 is made up of 16 amino acids. CDR1 and CDR2 from the germline V gene are SGHAT and FQNNGV. Here the CDR3 reads CASSFPAWGRDHEQYF. The CDR3 nucleotides read TGTGCCAGCAGCTTCCCGGCGTGGGGCAGGGACCACGAGCAGTACTTC.

The sample holds many counts of this clonotype. This rearrangement joins TRBV11-1 to TRBJ2-5; possibly TRBD1 or TRBD2 for D (5 bases each). Germline values: CDR1 SGHAT, CDR2 FQDESV (reference sequence). The V gene lost 0 bases and the J gene lost 2 bases, with 10 bases spanning the gap. The CDR3 length is 15 residues. The CDR3 spells CASSLAGAGQETQYF. DNA of the CDR3: TGTGCCAGCAGCTTAGCCGGGGCAGGACAAGAGACCCAGTACTTC.

Ten or more counts support this clonotype. The chain is built from TRBV2 and TRBJ1-4; D ambiguous. V was clipped by 10 bases and J by 0 bases, with 15 bases between them. The CDR3 runs to 15 residues. Per germline, CDR1 SNHLY and CDR2 FYNNEI. For the CDR3, the DNA is TGTGCCACGCGGGTCTACTTAGCAACTAATGAAAAACTGTTTTTT. This codes for CATRVYLATNEKLFF.

In its sample, this clonotype was seen many times. This chain uses TRBV12-3 or TRBV12-4 with TRBJ1-2, with TRBD1 matching over 7 bases. The CDR3 is 13 residues long. V lost 4 bases and J lost 2; bases outside the gene matches: 1. The CDR3 here is CASSSTGNYGYTF. DNA of the CDR3: TGTGCCAGCAGTTCGACAGGGAACTATGGCTACACCTTC.

The chain employs TRBV15 and TRBJ2-1; TRBD1 matches at 7 bases. The junction had 13 bases not matched to a gene; V was cut back by 3 bases and J by 8 bases. CDR3 length equals 16 residues. CDR1 is LNHNV and CDR2 is YYDKDF in the germline V gene (reference sequence). CDR3 loop: CATSRDETIGGYEQFF. CDR3 sequence (DNA): TGTGCCACCAGCAGGGATGAGACGATAGGGGGCTATGAGCAGTTCTTC.

Of note for this clonotype: Since a much larger clone is just one base distant, this may be a read error. The chain recombines TRBV3-1 with TRBJ1-4; 7 bases fit TRBD1. The CDR3 consists of 15 residues. V lost 5 bases to trimming and J lost 8 bases; unmatched junction nucleotides: 11. Germline assignment: CDR1 LGHDT and CDR2 YNNKEL (reference sequence). CDR3 nucleotide sequence: TGTGCCAGCAGCGAGATAGGGGGCAGCGGAGAAAAACTGTTTTTT. This translates into CASSEIGGSGEKLFF. Combining the CDR3 with reference TRBV3-1 and TRBJ1-4 gives the whole variable domain DTAVSQTPKYLVTQMGNDKSIKCEQNLGHDTMYWYKQDSKKFLKIMFSYNNKELIINETVPNRFSPKSPDKAHLNLHINSLELGDSAVYFCASSEIGGSGEKLFFGSGTQLSVL.

In this sample, this clonotype turned up a few times. The chain combines TRBV5-1 with TRBJ1-2; D is perhaps TRBD1 (5 bases). Deletions cut 1 base from V and 8 bases from J, with 15 bases between. Per germline, CDR1 SGHRS and CDR2 YFSETQ. The CDR3 totals 14 residues. CDR3 in DNA: TGCGCCAGCAGCTTGTCAACTTCAGGGTTGGGCTACACCTTC. Amino acid sequence: CASSLSTSGLGYTF.

This sequence joins TRBV24-1 and TRBJ2-2, with TRBD1 matching over 9 bases. CDR1 is KGHDR, CDR2 SFDVKD, per germline. Trimming at V came to 4 bases and at J to 5 bases, leaving 7 bases not matched to a gene. This CDR3 contains 16 residues. CDR3 nucleotides: TGTGCCACCAGTGACCATACCGGGACAGGGACCGGGGAGCTGTTTTTT. This gives the protein CATSDHTGTGTGELFF.

As concerns this clonotype: This clone may be a read error of a much larger clone one base away. The chain links TRBV12-3 or TRBV12-4 to TRBJ1-1; D is uncertain. Trimming shortened V by 7 bases and J by 0 bases, and 15 bases separated the two germline ends. CDR3 length equals 15 residues. The CDR3 loop is CASNFTLAMNTEAFF. The CDR3, as DNA: TGTGCCAGCAATTTCACCCTCGCCATGAACACTGAAGCTTTCTTT.

The chain joins TRBV29-1 to TRBJ2-7; possible D gene TRBD1, 6 bases. The CDR3 is made up of 11 amino acids. Trimming removed 4 bases at V and 5 bases at J, with 9 bases between. Germline-derived CDR1 and CDR2 are SQVTM and ANQGSEA. Here the CDR3 reads CSVGQANEQYF. The CDR3 nucleotides are TGCAGCGTTGGACAGGCCAACGAGCAGTACTTC.

This clonotype was seen many times. V and J are TRBV13 and TRBJ2-2; D remains ambiguous. The germline gives CDR1 PRHDT, CDR2 FYEKMQ (reference sequence). The CDR3 totals 16 residues. Between the trimmed V and J ends, which lost 5 bases and 0 bases, there was a span of 13 bases. CDR3 in DNA: TGTGCCAGCAGCAGACCGGACGGACCGAACACCGGGGAGCTGTTTTTT. Translation: CASSRPDGPNTGELFF.

This clonotype has more than one count but fewer than ten. The rearrangement joins TRBV5-1 to TRBJ2-5; D is possibly TRBD1 or TRBD2 (5 bases each). This CDR3 is 16 amino acids long. Germline-derived CDR1 and CDR2 are SGHRS and YFSETQ. The V and J ends lost 3 bases and 5 bases respectively, with 20 bases between them. CDR3 in amino acids: CASSSTGTSVRETQYF. The DNA for the CDR3 is TGCGCCAGCAGCTCTACCGGGACGTCCGTGAGGGAGACCCAGTACTTC. Complete variable domain (other parts from reference TRBV5-1 and TRBJ2-5): KAGVTQTPRYLIKTRGQQVTLSCSPISGHRSVSWYQQTPGQGLQFLFEYFSETQRNKGNFPGRFSGRQFSNSRSEMNVSTLELGDSALYLCASSSTGTSVRETQYFGPGTRLLVL.

The chain recombines TRBV2 with TRBJ2-3, with 13 positions matching TRBD2. V gave up 8 bases and J gave up 6 bases; unmatched junction bases: 8. This CDR3 comprises 15 residues. Germline V lookup: CDR1 SNHLY, CDR2 FYNNEI. The CDR3 sequence: CASAEGTSGIDTQYF. The CDR3 bases are TGTGCCAGCGCGGAGGGGACTAGCGGGATTGATACGCAGTATTTT.

This clonotype was detected many times. The chain couples TRBV6-2 or TRBV6-3 to TRBJ2-3, with 7 nucleotides matching TRBD2. The V segment lost 4 bases and the J segment 0 bases; nucleotides outside the gene matches: 10. This CDR3 region has 17 residues. Germline-derived CDR1 and CDR2 are MNHEY and SVGEGT. CDR3 region: CASSWQGLTLSTDTQYF. Here the CDR3 DNA reads TGTGCCAGCAGTTGGCAGGGACTAACGTTGAGCACAGATACGCAGTATTTT.

This clonotype showed up many times. J is TRBJ2-1 and V is TRBV5-1; D uncertain. This CDR3 has 15 residues. The V gene's germline CDR1 is SGHRS and CDR2 YFSETQ. Trimming cost V 4 bases and J 10 bases, with 21 bases left between them. As DNA, the CDR3 is TGCGCCAGCAGCCTTCGAGCTCCTCTGCTGCGAGAGCAGTTCTTC. It is translated as CASSLRAPLLREQFF. The full variable domain, rest sourced from reference TRBV5-1 and TRBJ2-1, is KAGVTQTPRYLIKTRGQQVTLSCSPISGHRSVSWYQQTPGQGLQFLFEYFSETQRNKGNFPGRFSGRQFSNSRSEMNVSTLELGDSALYLCASSLRAPLLREQFFGPGTRLTVL.

The genes are TRBV5-5 and TRBJ2-7; 8 bases line up with TRBD2. Looked up from germline, CDR1 is SGHKS and CDR2 is YYEKEE (reference sequence). V dropped 0 bases and J dropped 1; count of bases not matched to a gene: 12. This CDR3 contains 18 residues. The CDR3 region is CASSLAGGGDPPSYEQYF. CDR3 nucleotides: TGTGCCAGCAGCTTGGCCGGGGGGGGGGACCCACCTTCCTACGAGCAGTACTTC.

This clonotype occurred many times. V gene TRBV27 combines with J gene TRBJ2-1; the match to TRBD2 covers 10 bases. The CDR3 contains 15 residues. Germline V lookup: CDR1 MNHEY, CDR2 SMNVEV (reference sequence). J gave up 5 bases and V 4 bases, and 5 bases lay outside the gene matches. The CDR3 loop is CASSSTGLANNEQFF. The CDR3 DNA is TGTGCCAGCAGTTCCACGGGACTAGCGAACAATGAGCAGTTCTTC.

This clonotype was seen ten or more times. The rearrangement uses TRBV10-3 and TRBJ1-4, with TRBD1 identical over 7 bases. Germline V lookup: CDR1 ENHRY, CDR2 SYGVKD. V was clipped by 2 bases and J by 2 bases; unmatched bases: 2. The CDR3 sequence is 15 residues long. In DNA form, the CDR3 reads TGTGCCATCAGTGAGCCGACAGGGACTAATGAAAAACTGTTTTTT. Translation: CAISEPTGTNEKLFF.

This clonotype was detected many times. The chain employs TRBV7-9 and TRBJ1-1; D gene uncertain. V was shortened by 5 bases and J by 3 bases, with 16 bases between the two germline ends. Per the germline V gene, CDR1 is SEHNR and CDR2 is FQNEAQ (reference sequence). This CDR3 region has 15 residues. The CDR3 coding sequence is TGTGCCAGCAGCCCACCCGTGCGGTTTGACACTGAAGCTTTCTTT. Protein: CASSPPVRFDTEAFF.

This clonotype showed up many times. This chain joins TRBV12-3 or TRBV12-4 and TRBJ2-1; 11 bases fit TRBD1. Trimming cost V 3 bases and J 4 bases; bases outside gene matches: 5. The CDR3 is 16 residues long. This CDR3 reads CASSFWTGGDYNEQFF. The DNA of the CDR3 is TGTGCCAGCAGTTTCTGGACAGGGGGCGATTACAATGAGCAGTTCTTC.

This clonotype has more than one count but fewer than ten. V is TRBV19 and J is TRBJ1-5; 7 nucleotides line up with TRBD1. The CDR3 sequence is 19 residues long. In germline, CDR1 is LNHDA, CDR2 SQIVND (reference sequence). V was clipped by 4 bases and J by 0 bases; unmatched bases: 15. The CDR3 loop is CASSTNTYRDSYSNQPQHF. The CDR3 nucleotides are TGTGCCAGTAGTACTAACACTTACCGGGACAGTTATAGCAATCAGCCCCAGCATTTT.